The 20 T cell receptor beta chains below all came from one sample that was sequenced in a study of control samples from healthy donors and cancer patients. The repertoire was sequenced with immunoSEQ multiplex PCR; TCRdb's copy has only in-frame clones and lacks some. The sample data list roughly 200,000 clones. Sequencing was done on a sample of blood. These receptors came from a woman in her 30s in good health.

This chain connects TRBV6-5 to TRBJ1-1; TRBD1 is a possible D gene (6 bases). CDR1 is MNHEY, CDR2 SVGAGI, per germline. V lost 2 bases and J 10 bases, leaving 14 bases between the germline ends. This CDR3 is 13 amino acids long. The CDR3: CASSYSGGRAAFF. The CDR3 coding sequence is TGTGCCAGCAGTTACAGCGGGGGCCGAGCAGCTTTCTTT.

The chain recombines TRBV11-2 with TRBJ1-3; TRBD1 matches at 8 bases. The V segment lost 3 bases and the J segment 2 bases; nucleotides outside the gene matches: 3. The CDR3 has 15 amino acids. Per germline, CDR1 SGHAT and CDR2 FQNNGV. The CDR3 sequence: CASSLWTGTGNTIYF. Written as DNA, the CDR3 is TGTGCCAGCAGCTTGTGGACAGGGACTGGAAACACCATATATTTT. Variable domain in full (rest from reference TRBV11-2 and TRBJ1-3): EAGVAQSPRYKIIEKRQSVAFWCNPISGHATLYWYQQILGQGPKLLIQFQNNGVVDDSQLPKDRFSAERLKGVDSTLKIQPAKLEDSAVYLCASSLWTGTGNTIYFGEGSWLTVV.

The chain carries TRBV5-6 and TRBJ2-2; TRBD1 agrees at 7 bases. The CDR3 covers 14 residues. J lost 6 bases, V lost 9 bases, and 11 bases had no gene match. CDR1 and CDR2 (germline): SGHDT, YYEEEE. The CDR3 spells CANIQGLGAGELFF. CDR3 nucleotide sequence: TGTGCCAACATACAGGGGTTGGGGGCCGGGGAGCTGTTTTTT.

The chain employs TRBV5-1 and TRBJ2-7; the D is unclear. The CDR3 has 14 residues. Trimming stripped 5 bases from V and 2 bases from J, with 14 bases between. From germline, CDR1 is SGHRS and CDR2 YFSETQ. In DNA, the CDR3 is TGCGCCAGCAGACCCAGGACGGAGACCTACGAGCAGTACTTC. Its protein is CASRPRTETYEQYF.

This chain links TRBV3-1 (or the pseudogene TRBV3-2) with TRBJ1-5; D ambiguous. The CDR3 spans 14 residues. V was shortened by 0 bases and J by 6 bases, with 9 bases between the two germline ends. Germline values: CDR1 LGHDT, CDR2 YNNKEL (reference sequence). As DNA, the CDR3 is TGTGCCAGCAGCCAAGAGGGCTCGGCTCAGCCCCAGCATTTT. Protein: CASSQEGSAQPQHF.

The chain recombines TRBV7-2 with TRBJ2-1; D might be TRBD2 (5 bases). The CDR3 totals 13 residues. The germline CDR1 and CDR2 sequences are SGHTA and FQGNSA. V was trimmed by 1 base and J by 5 bases, leaving 6 bases between them. For the CDR3, the DNA is TGTGCCAGCAGCTTAGGACTAAACAATGAGCAGTTCTTC. This codes for CASSLGLNNEQFF.

V gene TRBV27 combines with J gene TRBJ1-1, with D unclear. This CDR3 spans 18 amino acids. Trimming cost V 3 bases and J 2 bases, with 22 bases left between them. CDR1 is MNHEY and CDR2 is SMNVEV in the germline V gene (reference sequence). CDR3 sequence: CASSLNSRGRSINTEAFF. CDR3 DNA sequence: TGTGCCAGCAGTTTGAACTCGCGAGGACGATCTATAAACACTGAAGCTTTCTTT.

The chain carries TRBV6-5 and TRBJ2-5; D is uncertain. V lost 0 bases to trimming and J lost 5 bases, with 13 bases between them. The CDR3 length is 15 residues. Germline CDR1 reads MNHEY; CDR2 reads SVGAGI. CDR3 bases: TGTGCCAGCAGTTACTCGGGGAATGCCGGGGAGACCCAGTACTTC. Its protein product is CASSYSGNAGETQYF.

The genes are TRBV6-5 and TRBJ2-1; D uncertain. This CDR3 contains 14 residues. Germline V gene data show CDR1 as MNHEY and CDR2 as SVGAGI. V lost 2 bases and J lost 5, with 10 bases in between. DNA of the CDR3: TGTGCCAGCAGTTACCCGACCCCCGACAATGAGCAGTTCTTC. This encodes CASSYPTPDNEQFF.

The V and J genes are TRBV27 and TRBJ1-1, with 7 bases that match TRBD1. Looked up from germline, CDR1 is MNHEY and CDR2 is SMNVEV (reference sequence). The CDR3 contains 15 residues. Trimming cost V 1 base and J 6 bases; bases outside gene matches: 8. This chain's CDR3 is CASSLLGAGGAEAFF. In DNA, the CDR3 is TGTGCCAGCAGTTTATTGGGCGCAGGGGGGGCTGAAGCTTTCTTT.

The rearrangement links TRBV12-3 or TRBV12-4 to TRBJ1-3, with a possible D match to TRBD1 (5 bases). The CDR3 length is 13 residues. Trimming pared 6 bases from V and 10 bases from J, leaving 16 bases between. The CDR3 nucleotides are TGTGCCAGCAGCCGAGGGGAGGCGGAGACCATATATTTT. Encoded protein: CASSRGEAETIYF.

The CDR3 region has the DNA TGTGCCAGTAGTATGGGTGCAACGGCCTACAATGAGCAGTTCTTC. Translating gives CASSMGATAYNEQFF. J is TRBJ2-1 and V is TRBV19, with D uncertain. The CDR3 is 15 amino acids. V was trimmed by 3 bases and J by 2 bases, leaving 11 bases between them. Looked up from germline, CDR1 is LNHDA and CDR2 is SQIVND (reference sequence).

The chain employs TRBV28 and TRBJ1-1; D remains ambiguous. The CDR3 covers 15 residues. V dropped 2 bases and J dropped 4 bases, with 14 bases sitting between them. Per germline, CDR1 MDHEN and CDR2 SYDVKM. The CDR3 sequence is CASSLGVGGPTEAFF. The CDR3 DNA reads as TGTGCCAGCAGTTTAGGTGTAGGAGGACCCACTGAAGCTTTCTTT.

Notes on this clone: The sample carries other DNA sequences with the same CDR3. The V call is TRBV5-6, the J call TRBJ1-1; weak D call: TRBD1 (6 bases). V lost 2 bases to trimming and J lost 1 base, with 9 bases between them. CDR1 and CDR2 (germline): SGHDT, YYEEEE. This CDR3 contains 14 residues. The CDR3 region is CASSLGGRNTEAFF. The CDR3 nucleotides read TGTGCCAGCAGCTTAGGGGGGAGGAACACTGAAGCTTTCTTT.

The V call is TRBV9, the J call TRBJ1-2; D unclear. V was cut by 0 bases and J by 6 bases, with 15 bases left in between. CDR1 and CDR2 from the germline V gene are SGDLS and YYNGEE. This CDR3 comprises 15 residues. CDR3 DNA: TGTGCCAGCAGCGTAGGGGAGGGCGTTGGAGATGGCTACACCTTC. This codes for CASSVGEGVGDGYTF.

The V gene is TRBV5-1, the J gene TRBJ1-1, with 9 bases lining up with TRBD1. V shed 4 bases and J 6 bases; nucleotides not matched to a gene: 10. The length of the CDR3 is 15 residues. Germline CDR1 reads SGHRS; CDR2 reads YFSETQ. The CDR3 DNA reads as TGCGCCAGCAGCGTCCGGGACAGGGCCCTCTCTGAAGCTTTCTTT. Its translation is CASSVRDRALSEAFF.

The chain combines TRBV5-1 with TRBJ2-3; unclear D gene. Between the trimmed V and J ends, which lost 0 bases and 1 base, there was a span of 9 bases. CDR1 is SGHRS, CDR2 YFSETQ, per germline. The CDR3 is 15 amino acids. CDR3 DNA: TGCGCCAGCAGCTTGGTCCCGTTCGGCACAGATACGCAGTATTTT. Its protein product is CASSLVPFGTDTQYF.

The rearrangement links TRBV18 to TRBJ1-6, with D perhaps matching TRBD1 (6 bases). Per germline, CDR1 KGHSH and CDR2 LQKENI. Trimming shortened V by 6 bases and J by 5 bases, and 17 bases separated the two germline ends. The CDR3 has 16 residues. The CDR3 DNA reads as TGTGCCAGCTCCTCTCGATCAAACAGGGATAATTCACCCCTCCACTTT. It specifies CASSSRSNRDNSPLHF. Complete variable domain (other parts from reference TRBV18 and TRBJ1-6): NAGVMQNPRHLVRRRGQEARLRCSPMKGHSHVYWYRQLPEEGLKFMVYLQKENIIDESGMPKERFSAEFPKEGPSILRIQQVVRGDSAAYFCASSSRSNRDNSPLHFGNGTRLTVT.

As DNA, the CDR3 is TGTGCCAGCAGCCAGGGGGGGAACTCCTACAATGAGCAGTTCTTC. It encodes CASSQGGNSYNEQFF. The rearrangement uses TRBV3-1 (or the pseudogene TRBV3-2) and TRBJ2-1; 7 nucleotides match TRBD2. This CDR3 spans 15 amino acids. Trimming removed 3 bases from V and 0 bases from J; junction bases left unmatched: 2. Germline V gene sequence: CDR1 LGHDT, CDR2 YNNKEL (reference sequence).

The V gene is TRBV27, the J gene TRBJ1-3; 8 nucleotides match TRBD1. The CDR3 has 15 residues. CDR1 and CDR2 (germline): MNHEY, SMNVEV (reference sequence). After removal of 4 bases from V and 3 bases from J, the junction contained 5 bases not matched to a gene. CDR3 nucleotides: TGTGCCAGCAGTTCGAACGGACAGGGTGGAAACACCATATATTTT. Its protein is CASSSNGQGGNTIYF.